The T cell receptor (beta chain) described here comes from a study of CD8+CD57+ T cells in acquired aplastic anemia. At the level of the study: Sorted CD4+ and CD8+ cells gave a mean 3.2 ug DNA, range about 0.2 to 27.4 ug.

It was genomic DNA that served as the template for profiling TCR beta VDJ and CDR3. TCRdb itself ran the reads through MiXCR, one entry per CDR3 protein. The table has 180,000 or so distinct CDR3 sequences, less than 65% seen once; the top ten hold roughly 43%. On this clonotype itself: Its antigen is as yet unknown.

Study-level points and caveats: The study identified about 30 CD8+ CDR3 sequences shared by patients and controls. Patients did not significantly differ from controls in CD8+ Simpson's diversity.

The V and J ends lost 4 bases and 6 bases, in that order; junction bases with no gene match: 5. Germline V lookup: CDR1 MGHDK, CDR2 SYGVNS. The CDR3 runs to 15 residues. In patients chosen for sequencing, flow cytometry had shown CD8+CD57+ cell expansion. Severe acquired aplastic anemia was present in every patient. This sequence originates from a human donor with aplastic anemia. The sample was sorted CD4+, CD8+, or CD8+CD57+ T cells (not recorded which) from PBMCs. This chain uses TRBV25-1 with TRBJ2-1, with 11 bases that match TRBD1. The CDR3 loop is CASSVGQGAGNEQFF. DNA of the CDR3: TGTGCCAGCAGTGTCGGACAGGGGGCAGGCAATGAGCAGTTCTTC.